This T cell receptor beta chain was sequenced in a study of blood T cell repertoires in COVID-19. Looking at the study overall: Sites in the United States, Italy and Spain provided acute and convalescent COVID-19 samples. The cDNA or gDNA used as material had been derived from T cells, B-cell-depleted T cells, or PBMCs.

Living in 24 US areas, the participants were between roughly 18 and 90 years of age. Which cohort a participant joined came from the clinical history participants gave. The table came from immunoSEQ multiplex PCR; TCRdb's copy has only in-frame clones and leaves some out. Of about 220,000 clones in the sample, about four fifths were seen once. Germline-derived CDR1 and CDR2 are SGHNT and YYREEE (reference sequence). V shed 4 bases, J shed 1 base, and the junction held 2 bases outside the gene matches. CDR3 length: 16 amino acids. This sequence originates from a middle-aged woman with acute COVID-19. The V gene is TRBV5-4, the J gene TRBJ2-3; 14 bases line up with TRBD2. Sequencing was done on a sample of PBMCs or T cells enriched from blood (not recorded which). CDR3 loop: CASSLGLAGGTDTQYF. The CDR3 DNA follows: TGTGCCAGCAGCCTGGGACTAGCGGGGGGCACAGATACGCAGTATTTT.